The source of this T cell receptor beta chain is a study of blood T cell repertoires in COVID-19. The overall study: The samples span acute and convalescent COVID-19 from the United States, Italy and Spain. PBMCs, B-cell-depleted T cells, or T cells provided the cDNA or gDNA that made up the material.

Germline assignment: CDR1 MNHEY and CDR2 SMNVEV (reference sequence). The CDR3 consists of 16 residues. Trimming removed 5 bases at V and 0 bases at J, with 13 bases between. Profiled with immunoSEQ multiplex PCR; TCRdb holds only in-frame clones, not every one. Of about 300,000 clones in the sample, under 90% were seen once. The TCR originated in a woman under 40 with COVID-19, enrolled during active disease. The chain couples TRBV27 to TRBJ2-2; possibly TRBD1 for D (6 bases). The specimen sequenced was peripheral blood. The CDR3 DNA sequence: TGTGCCAGCAGTATCGACAGGCTTTCGAACACCGGGGAGCTGTTTTTT. Translating it yields CASSIDRLSNTGELFF.